This T cell receptor beta chain originates from a study of OX40 agonist ivuxolimab in advanced cancers. Background on the whole study: The costimulatory receptor OX40 (CD134) was targeted by ivuxolimab, a fully human IgG2 agonistic monoclonal antibody. The paper describes the monotherapy dose-escalation part (N = 52 patients) of the phase I trial of ivuxolimab. The purpose of peripheral TCRbeta sequencing was to test whether ivuxolimab changed TCR sequence diversity and led to clonal T-cell expansion. Patients were allowed to have had prior anti-PD-1, anti-PD-L1 or anti-CTLA-4 therapy, and approximately 41% of the dose-escalation patients had previously received checkpoint inhibitors. Partial responses occurred in three dose-escalation patients: two with cutaneous melanoma and one with hepatocellular carcinoma. Of the 50 to 55 patients in dose escalation, about 19 had hepatocellular carcinoma, some 15 had melanoma, 9 had renal cell carcinoma and 9 had head and neck cancer. Intravenous ivuxolimab was administered to patients every 2 weeks at six dose levels: 0.01, 0.1, 0.3, 1.5, 3 and 10 mg/kg. In the dose-escalation cohort, approximately 83% of patients were male, and the mean age was roughly 56 years with a range of roughly 23 to 79. Here is what the overall study found, with its caveats: At doses of 0.1 to 3.0 mg/kg, clonal expansion of both CD4+ and CD8+ T cells in blood was seen between baseline and week 6. Low levels of normalized T-cell clonal expansion were also seen in some patients who did not respond. Antigen specificity was not determined for the clonally expanded peripheral T cells. Partial responders in the 0.1-3.0 mg/kg groups had among the lowest normalized peripheral clonal expansion, especially among CD8+ T cells. After ivuxolimab, CD8+ T cells had more expanded clones than CD4+ T cells on average.

This clone has a single count. What this receptor recognizes is not known. Nothing much larger sits one base from this clone, and base qualities are not available. To sequence the TCRbeta CDR3 region, genomic DNA was isolated from the sorted cells. TCRbeta CDR3 regions were sequenced using the immunoSEQ Assay. Imported from immuneACCESS, the table was reduced by TCRdb to in-frame sequences with V and J called. These copies leave out some clones; in studies compared against another copy, an unresolved V gene accounts for under half, and the cause of the remainder is not known. This sample gives roughly 60,000 clones in total; 65% to 85% of them show up just once. The ten biggest clones cover under 2% of the sample. The trial excluded patients who had a history of autoimmune disease or who were on systemic immunosuppression. Peripheral blood for TCR sequencing was collected from all dose cohorts at baseline, on cycle 4 day 1, and on cycle 7 day 1. Samples were obtained from an open-label, multicenter, first-in-human phase I dose-escalation trial of ivuxolimab. The trial enrolled adults with locally advanced or metastatic head and neck squamous cell, hepatocellular, melanoma or renal cell carcinoma. CD4+ and CD8+ T cells were sorted separately from peripheral blood before TCR sequencing.

From the germline V gene, CDR1 is MNHEY and CDR2 is SVGAGI. Trimming removed 6 bases from V and 3 bases from J; the gene matches leave 5 bases unexplained. The CDR3 measures 15 amino acids from cysteine to phenylalanine. Only the CDR3 part of the read is kept: 45 bases, read in frame from the first base. The sequences come from CD4+ or CD8+ T cells sorted from blood, collected in a trial of the OX40 agonist ivuxolimab. The source is an adult with an advanced solid tumor such as melanoma, head and neck, liver or kidney cancer. The sequence links TRBV6-5 to TRBJ1-1; 12 central bases correspond to TRBD1. The nucleotide sequence reads TGTGCCAGCAGGGGACAGGGGGCAGGGGACACTGAAGCTTTCTTT. Translated, it reads CASRGQGAGDTEAFF.